This TCR beta chain emerged from a study of T cell responses to AZD1222 COVID-19 vaccine. Of note for this clone: Its antigen remains unidentified.

CDR1 is MNHEY and CDR2 is SVGEGT in the germline V gene. The trim removed 5 bases at V and 7 bases at J, leaving 5 bases unmatched. The CDR3 length is 14 residues. Notes on the study in general: Close to half of all spike-specific TCRs reportedly target regions of the variants that are unmutated. Spike-specific TCR breadth and depth went up after people got two AZD1222 doses. There were mostly white British donors and more females than males, and clonal diversity was possibly underestimated. Seropositive status at baseline applied to only a handful of AZD1222 recipients.

Sequenced by immunoSEQ multiplex PCR; TCRdb stores in-frame clones only, minus some. The table shows roughly 140,000 clones, with about 90% occurring only once. This chain connects TRBV6-2 or TRBV6-3 to TRBJ2-5; TRBD2 agrees at 12 bases. This receptor was identified in an adult in good health. The source was peripheral blood, collected on day 0 of AZD1222 vaccination. The CDR3 here is CASSRLAGGRTQYF. In nucleotides, the CDR3 is TGTGCCAGCAGTCGGCTAGCGGGGGGGCGGACCCAGTACTTC.